This T cell receptor (beta chain) originates from a study of blood T cells in healthy people across ages. Using a J-beta primer mix together with a sample-barcoded 5' primer, a second PCR was run for roughly 6 to 12 cycles. TCRdb passed the 5' RACE reads through MiXCR, listing each CDR3 protein once. Of 1.5 million to 2 million distinct CDR3 sequences detected, approximately 30% appear once; the ten largest clones hold 7.7%. The CDR3 has 17 residues. Per germline, CDR1 MDHEN and CDR2 SYDVKM. V was shortened by 6 bases and J by 6 bases, with 25 bases between the two germline ends. The J gene is TRBJ2-3, the V gene TRBV28; a possible D gene is TRBD2 (5 bases). Sequencing was carried out using blood. The source of this sequence is a woman aged 30 to 39 in good health. The CDR3, as DNA: TGTGCCAGCAGCCCCGCGCCGGGAAAGCATGGCCGGGATACGCAGTATTTT. This codes for CASSPAPGKHGRDTQYF.